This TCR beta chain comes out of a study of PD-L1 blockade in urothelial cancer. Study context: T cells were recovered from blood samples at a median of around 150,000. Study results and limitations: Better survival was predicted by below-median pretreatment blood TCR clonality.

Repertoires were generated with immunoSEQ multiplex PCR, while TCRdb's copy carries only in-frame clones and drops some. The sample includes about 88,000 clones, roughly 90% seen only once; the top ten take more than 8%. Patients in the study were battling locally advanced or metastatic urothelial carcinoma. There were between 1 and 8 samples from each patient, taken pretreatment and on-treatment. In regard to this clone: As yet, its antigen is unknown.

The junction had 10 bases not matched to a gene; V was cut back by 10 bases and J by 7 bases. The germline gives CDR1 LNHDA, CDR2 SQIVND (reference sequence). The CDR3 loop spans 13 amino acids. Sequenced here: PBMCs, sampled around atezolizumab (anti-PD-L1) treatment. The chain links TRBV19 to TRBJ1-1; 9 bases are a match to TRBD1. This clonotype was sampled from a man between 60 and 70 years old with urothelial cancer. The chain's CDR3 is CAIEDRGISEAFF. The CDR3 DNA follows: TGTGCCATAGAGGACAGGGGAATTAGTGAAGCTTTCTTT.